This T cell receptor (beta chain) was sequenced for a study of T cells after yellow fever vaccination. The wider study: The authors prepared low-cell-number fractions using SMART-Seq v4 Ultra Low Input.

Using its own MiXCR run on the 5' RACE reads, TCRdb lists one record per CDR3 protein. Of 500,000 to 550,000 distinct CDR3 sequences listed, roughly a fifth are singletons. The study's findings and limits: When the response was secondary, it was weaker but reached its peak faster, day 5 versus 15. In post-booster samples, most primary-vaccination clones reappeared (about 95% CD4, 88% CD8).

This clonotype was observed a few times. Its antigen remains unknown. With 5 bases removed from V and 3 bases from J, the gap between germline ends came to 13 bases. Per the germline V gene, CDR1 is SGHTA and CDR2 is FQGNSA. The CDR3 totals 14 residues. Specimen: PBMCs, collected around 3 weeks after the first yellow fever vaccination. The chain employs TRBV7-2 and TRBJ1-1; weak D call: TRBD1 (6 bases). The receptor was isolated from a man aged 18 to 29 who received the YFV17D yellow fever vaccine. DNA for the CDR3: TGTGCCAGCAGCGCCGGAGGGGGGCACACTGAAGCTTTCTTT. Its translation: CASSAGGGHTEAFF. The full variable domain, rest sourced from reference TRBV7-2 and TRBJ1-1, is GAGVSQSPSNKVTEKGKDVELRCDPISGHTALYWYRQSLGQGLEFLIYFQGNSAPDKSGLPSDRFSAERTGGSVSTLTIQRTQQEDSAVYLCASSAGGGHTEAFFGQGTRLTVV.